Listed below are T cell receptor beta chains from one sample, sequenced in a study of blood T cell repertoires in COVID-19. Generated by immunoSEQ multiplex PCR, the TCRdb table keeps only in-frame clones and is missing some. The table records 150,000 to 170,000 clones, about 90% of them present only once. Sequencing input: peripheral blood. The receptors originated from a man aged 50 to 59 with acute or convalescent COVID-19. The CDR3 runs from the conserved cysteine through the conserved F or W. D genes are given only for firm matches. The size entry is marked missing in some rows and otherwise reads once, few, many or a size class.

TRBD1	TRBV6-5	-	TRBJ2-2	CASRFRDSNTGELFF	TGTGCCAGTCGCTTCCGGGACAGTAACACCGGGGAGCTGTTTTTT
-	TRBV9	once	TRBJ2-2	CASSVDVAGWTGELFF	TGTGCCAGCAGCGTAGATGTGGCAGGGTGGACCGGGGAGCTGTTTTTT
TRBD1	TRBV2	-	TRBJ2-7	CASRAGTDTYEQYF	TGTGCCAGCCGTGCCGGGACAGACACCTACGAGCAGTACTTC
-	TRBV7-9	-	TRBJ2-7	CASSSVLGTGAYEQYF	TGTGCCAGCAGCTCCGTTCTCGGGACGGGAGCCTACGAGCAGTACTTC
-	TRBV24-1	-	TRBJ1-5	CATSDVNSNQPQHF	TGTGCCACCAGTGATGTAAATAGCAATCAGCCCCAGCATTTT
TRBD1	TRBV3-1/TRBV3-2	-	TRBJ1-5	CASSRRTGSNQPQHF	TGTGCCAGCAGCCGCAGGACAGGGAGCAATCAGCCCCAGCATTTT
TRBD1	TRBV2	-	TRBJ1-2	CASSDYRGRLDGYTF	TGTGCCAGCAGTGATTACAGGGGGCGATTGGATGGCTACACCTTC
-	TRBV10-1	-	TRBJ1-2	CASSVARGSNYGYTF	TGCGCCAGCAGTGTTGCTAGGGGATCTAACTATGGCTACACCTTC
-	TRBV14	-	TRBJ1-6	CASSQDAGSSYNSPLHF	TGTGCCAGCAGCCAAGACGCGGGGAGCTCCTATAATTCACCCCTCCACTTT
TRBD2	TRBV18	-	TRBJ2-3	CASSPPPAGGYTDTQYF	TGTGCCAGCTCACCCCCCCCAGCGGGAGGGTACACAGATACGCAGTATTTT
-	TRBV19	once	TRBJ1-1	CASSMTGLREAFF	TGTGCCAGTAGTATGACCGGACTGAGAGAAGCTTTCTTT
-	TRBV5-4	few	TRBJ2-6	CASRAPSSGANVLTF	TGTGCCAGCAGGGCACCCTCCTCTGGGGCCAACGTCCTGACTTTC
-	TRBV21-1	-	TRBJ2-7	CASSKCGGSYEQYF	TGTGCCAGCAGCAAATGTGGGGGGAGCTACGAGCAGTACTTC
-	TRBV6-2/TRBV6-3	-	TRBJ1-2	CASSYSFLDGYTF	TGTGCCAGCAGTTACTCGTTTCTCGATGGCTACACCTTC
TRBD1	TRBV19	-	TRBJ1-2	CASSIEPGQNNYGYTF	TGTGCCAGTAGTATAGAACCGGGACAGAATAACTATGGCTACACCTTC
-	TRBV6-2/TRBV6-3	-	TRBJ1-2	CASSPGQVYGYTF	TGTGCCAGCAGCCCGGGACAAGTCTATGGCTACACCTTC
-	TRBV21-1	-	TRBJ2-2	CASSSGGPRTGELFF	TGTGCCAGCAGCTCAGGGGGGCCTAGGACCGGGGAGCTGTTTTTT
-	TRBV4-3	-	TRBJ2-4	CASSQYGGSKNIQYF	TGCGCCAGCAGCCAGTACGGGGGAAGCAAAAACATTCAGTACTTC
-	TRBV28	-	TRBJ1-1	CASSLDRWAEAFF	TGTGCCAGCAGTTTAGACAGGTGGGCTGAAGCTTTCTTT
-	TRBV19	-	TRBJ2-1	CASTSDREGNEQFF	TGTGCCAGTACCTCGGACAGGGAGGGAAATGAGCAGTTCTTC
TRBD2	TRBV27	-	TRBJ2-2	CASSKRGGSTGELFF	TGTGCCAGCAGCAAGCGCGGGGGGAGCACCGGGGAGCTGTTTTTT
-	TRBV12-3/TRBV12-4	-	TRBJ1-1	CASSGAGGRVAFF	TGTGCCAGCAGTGGGGCCGGGGGGCGTGTAGCTTTCTTT
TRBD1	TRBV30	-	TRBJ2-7	CAWSVPGTGVYEQYF	TGTGCCTGGAGTGTACCCGGGACAGGAGTCTACGAGCAGTACTTC
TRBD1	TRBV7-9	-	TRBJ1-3	CASSEWTGGLGNTIYF	TGTGCCAGCAGCGAATGGACAGGGGGGCTTGGAAACACCATATATTTT
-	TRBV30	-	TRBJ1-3	CAWSLSGGFSGNTIYF	TGTGCCTGGAGTCTCTCGGGGGGGTTTTCTGGAAACACCATATATTTT
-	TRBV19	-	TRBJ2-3	CASTTDSTDTQYF	TGTGCCAGTACCACGGACAGTACAGATACGCAGTATTTT
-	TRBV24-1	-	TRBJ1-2	CATSEPGSTSEGYTF	TGTGCCACCAGTGAGCCGGGATCAACCTCAGAGGGCTACACCTTC
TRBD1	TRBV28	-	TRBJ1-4	CASTADRGKEKLFF	TGTGCCAGCACCGCGGACAGGGGGAAGGAAAAACTGTTTTTT
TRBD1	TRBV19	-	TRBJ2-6	CASSSGQGADGANVLTF	TGTGCCAGTAGTAGCGGACAGGGGGCGGATGGGGCCAACGTCCTGACTTTC
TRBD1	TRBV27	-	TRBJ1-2	CASSLGQGGYGYTF	TGTGCCAGCAGCCTGGGACAGGGCGGCTATGGCTACACCTTC
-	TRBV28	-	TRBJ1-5	CASSLVGGGSNQPQHF	TGTGCCAGCAGTTTAGTAGGGGGGGGGAGCAATCAGCCCCAGCATTTT
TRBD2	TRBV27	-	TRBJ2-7	CASSLEASGRGEQYF	TGTGCCAGCAGTTTAGAGGCTAGCGGGAGGGGAGAGCAGTACTTC
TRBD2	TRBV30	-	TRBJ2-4	CAWRERGVLFLAKNIQYF	TGTGCCTGGAGGGAGCGGGGGGTCCTCTTCTTAGCCAAAAACATTCAGTACTTC
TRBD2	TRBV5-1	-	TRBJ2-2	CASSSSSGVNTGELFF	TGCGCCAGCAGCTCCTCTAGCGGGGTGAACACCGGGGAGCTGTTTTTT
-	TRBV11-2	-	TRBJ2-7	CASSLDPHYEQYF	TGTGCCAGCAGCTTAGATCCCCACTACGAGCAGTACTTC
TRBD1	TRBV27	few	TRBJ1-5	CASSLGPGGLQPQHF	TGTGCCAGCAGTTTAGGCCCAGGGGGCCTTCAGCCCCAGCATTTT
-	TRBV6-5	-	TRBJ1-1	CASSYSRGQGEAFF	TGTGCCAGCAGTTACTCGCGGGGGCAGGGTGAAGCTTTCTTT
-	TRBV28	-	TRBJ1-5	CASSGGVQPQHF	TGTGCCAGCAGTGGAGGGGTTCAGCCCCAGCATTTT
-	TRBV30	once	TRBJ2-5	CAWSDRVDVVWGSETQYF	TGTGCCTGGAGTGACAGGGTTGACGTTGTTTGGGGGTCGGAGACCCAGTACTTC
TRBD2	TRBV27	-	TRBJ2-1	CASSLSASGSYNEQFF	TGTGCCAGCAGTTTATCGGCTAGCGGCTCCTACAATGAGCAGTTCTTC
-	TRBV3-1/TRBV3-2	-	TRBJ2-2	CASSQPWGVGTGELFF	TGTGCCAGCAGCCAACCGTGGGGGGTTGGGACCGGGGAGCTGTTTTTT
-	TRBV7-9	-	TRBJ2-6	CASSSARGSGANVLTF	TGTGCCAGCAGCTCCGCCCGGGGCTCTGGGGCCAACGTCCTGACTTTC
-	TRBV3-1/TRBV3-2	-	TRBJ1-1	CASTGGRMNTEAFF	TGTGCCAGCACCGGGGGACGGATGAACACTGAAGCTTTCTTT
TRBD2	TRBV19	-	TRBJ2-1	CASSMVLAGNEQFF	TGTGCCAGTAGTATGGTTCTAGCGGGGAATGAGCAGTTCTTC
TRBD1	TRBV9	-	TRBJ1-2	CASSAHRGNYGYTF	TGTGCCAGCAGCGCTCACAGGGGTAACTATGGCTACACCTTC
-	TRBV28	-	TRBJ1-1	CASRAGEAFF	TGTGCCAGCAGGGCAGGTGAAGCTTTCTTT
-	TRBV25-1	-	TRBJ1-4	CASRENEKLFF	TGTGCCAGCAGAGAGAATGAAAAACTGTTTTTT